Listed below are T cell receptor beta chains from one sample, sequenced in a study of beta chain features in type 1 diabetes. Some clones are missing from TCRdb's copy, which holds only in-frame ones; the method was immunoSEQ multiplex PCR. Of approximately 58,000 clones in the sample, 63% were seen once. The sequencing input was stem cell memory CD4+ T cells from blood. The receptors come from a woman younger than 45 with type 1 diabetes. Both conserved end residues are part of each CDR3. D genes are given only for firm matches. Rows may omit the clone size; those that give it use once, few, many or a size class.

cdr3_nt: TGCGCCAGCAGCCCCCGGGGGGGGCGGAGGACCATAGATACGCAGTATTTT
cdr3_aa: CASSPRGGRRTIDTQYF
j_call: TRBJ2-3
clone_size: NA
v_call: TRBV5-1
d_call: TRBD2

cdr3_nt: TGTGCCAGCAGCTTAGGGGCGGGAGGGTACCAAGAGACCCAGTACTTC
cdr3_aa: CASSLGAGGYQETQYF
j_call: TRBJ2-5
clone_size: NA
v_call: TRBV7-3
d_call: TRBD2

cdr3_nt: TGTGCCAGCAGGTATACAGGGGGCTCCTACAATGAGCAGTTCTTC
cdr3_aa: CASRYTGGSYNEQFF
j_call: TRBJ2-1
clone_size: few
v_call: TRBV7-2
d_call: TRBD1

cdr3_nt: TGTGCCTGGCAACCCGGGGATACGCAGTATTTT
cdr3_aa: CAWQPGDTQYF
j_call: TRBJ2-3
clone_size: NA
v_call: TRBV30
d_call: NA

cdr3_nt: TGTGCCAGCAGCCGGGGTGGACTAGCATCAGATACGCAGTATTTT
cdr3_aa: CASSRGGLASDTQYF
j_call: TRBJ2-3
clone_size: NA
v_call: TRBV9
d_call: TRBD2

cdr3_nt: TGTGCCAGCAGCTTCACAGGGGGTGTCTCGGGGGGCTACACCTTC
cdr3_aa: CASSFTGGVSGGYTF
j_call: TRBJ1-2
clone_size: few
v_call: TRBV7-2
d_call: TRBD1

cdr3_nt: TGTGCCAGCACCCCGAGGGGGAGGGGTGAGCAGTTCTTC
cdr3_aa: CASTPRGRGEQFF
j_call: TRBJ2-1
clone_size: NA
v_call: TRBV13
d_call: NA

cdr3_nt: TGTGCCAGTAGTTTCAGCCGGGACAACAATCAGCCCCAGCATTTT
cdr3_aa: CASSFSRDNNQPQHF
j_call: TRBJ1-5
clone_size: NA
v_call: TRBV19
d_call: NA

cdr3_nt: TGTGCCAGCAGCCCAGGGACAGGAACCACCGGGGAGCTGTTTTTT
cdr3_aa: CASSPGTGTTGELFF
j_call: TRBJ2-2
clone_size: few
v_call: TRBV7-3
d_call: TRBD1

cdr3_nt: TGTGCCAGCAGCTTAAAACAGGGGGAGAGTGAAAAACTGTTTTTT
cdr3_aa: CASSLKQGESEKLFF
j_call: TRBJ1-4
clone_size: NA
v_call: TRBV5-4
d_call: TRBD1

cdr3_nt: TGTGCCAGCAGCGAGCAGACTAGTTATGAGCAGTTCTTC
cdr3_aa: CASSEQTSYEQFF
j_call: TRBJ2-1
clone_size: few
v_call: TRBV9
d_call: NA

cdr3_nt: TGTGCCAGCAGGCGGGAAGAGGACACTGAAGCTTTCTTT
cdr3_aa: CASRREEDTEAFF
j_call: TRBJ1-1
clone_size: once
v_call: TRBV25-1
d_call: NA

cdr3_nt: TGTGCCAGCAGCCAAGATGTATCAGGGGTCCAAGAGACCCAGTACTTC
cdr3_aa: CASSQDVSGVQETQYF
j_call: TRBJ2-5
clone_size: NA
v_call: TRBV14
d_call: NA

cdr3_nt: TGTGCCAGTAGTATACAAGGAACTAGCGGGAGCTTAGATACGCAGTATTTT
cdr3_aa: CASSIQGTSGSLDTQYF
j_call: TRBJ2-3
clone_size: NA
v_call: TRBV19
d_call: TRBD2

cdr3_nt: TGCGCCAGCAGGGAACCCGGGACAGGGCGCAATGAGCAGTTCTTC
cdr3_aa: CASREPGTGRNEQFF
j_call: TRBJ2-1
clone_size: NA
v_call: TRBV10-2
d_call: TRBD1

cdr3_nt: TGCAGCGTTGGGGGATACGAGACTAACGAAGCTTTCTTT
cdr3_aa: CSVGGYETNEAFF
j_call: TRBJ1-1
clone_size: NA
v_call: TRBV29-1
d_call: NA

cdr3_nt: TGCGCCAGCAGCTTCCGGGACAGGACTAGCACAGATACGCAGTATTTT
cdr3_aa: CASSFRDRTSTDTQYF
j_call: TRBJ2-3
clone_size: once
v_call: TRBV5-1
d_call: TRBD1

cdr3_nt: TGTGCCAGCAGTCCACAGATGAACACTGAAGCTTTCTTT
cdr3_aa: CASSPQMNTEAFF
j_call: TRBJ1-1
clone_size: NA
v_call: TRBV6-5
d_call: NA

cdr3_nt: TGTGCCAGCAGTTTGAGGGCAGGCGAAGCTTTCTTT
cdr3_aa: CASSLRAGEAFF
j_call: TRBJ1-1
clone_size: NA
v_call: TRBV28
d_call: NA

cdr3_nt: TGTGCCAGCAGCTTAGGTCTGAACACCGGGGAGCTGTTTTTT
cdr3_aa: CASSLGLNTGELFF
j_call: TRBJ2-2
clone_size: few
v_call: TRBV7-2
d_call: NA

cdr3_nt: TGTGCCAGCTCATCGAGGACAGGGGCCTCCTACGAGCAGTACTTC
cdr3_aa: CASSSRTGASYEQYF
j_call: TRBJ2-7
clone_size: NA
v_call: TRBV18
d_call: TRBD1

cdr3_nt: TGTGCCAGCAGTGTTGCCCTGAGCTCCTACGAGCAGTACTTC
cdr3_aa: CASSVALSSYEQYF
j_call: TRBJ2-7
clone_size: NA
v_call: TRBV25-1
d_call: NA

cdr3_nt: TGTGCCAGCTCATCGACAGGGTTGAGCAATCAGCCCCAGCATTTT
cdr3_aa: CASSSTGLSNQPQHF
j_call: TRBJ1-5
clone_size: NA
v_call: TRBV18
d_call: TRBD1

cdr3_nt: TGTGCCAGCAGCCGTCCAGGGGTACGCTCCTACGAGCAGTACTTC
cdr3_aa: CASSRPGVRSYEQYF
j_call: TRBJ2-7
clone_size: NA
v_call: TRBV7-2
d_call: NA

cdr3_nt: TGTGCCAGCAGCCCCTCGACTAGCGGGAACACAGATACGCAGTATTTT
cdr3_aa: CASSPSTSGNTDTQYF
j_call: TRBJ2-3
clone_size: NA
v_call: TRBV7-8
d_call: TRBD2

cdr3_nt: TGTGCCAGCAGCTTGGCCGGTCAGGGGCAGTACGAGCAGTACTTC
cdr3_aa: CASSLAGQGQYEQYF
j_call: TRBJ2-7
clone_size: NA
v_call: TRBV5-6
d_call: NA

cdr3_nt: TGTGCCAGCTCACCCGACAGGGGAGACACCATATATTTT
cdr3_aa: CASSPDRGDTIYF
j_call: TRBJ1-3
clone_size: NA
v_call: TRBV18
d_call: TRBD1

cdr3_nt: TGTGCCAGCAGCTTGGCCGGGGGACAGGGGAGGGAAAAACTGTTTTTT
cdr3_aa: CASSLAGGQGREKLFF
j_call: TRBJ1-4
clone_size: NA
v_call: TRBV5-4
d_call: TRBD1

cdr3_nt: TGCAGCGTTGAAAGGGGACAGGGGTTTGGAGAGACCCAGTACTTC
cdr3_aa: CSVERGQGFGETQYF
j_call: TRBJ2-5
clone_size: few
v_call: TRBV29-1
d_call: TRBD1

cdr3_nt: TGTGCCAGCAGCTTAGGGGGACAGGGCAACTATGGCTACACCTTC
cdr3_aa: CASSLGGQGNYGYTF
j_call: TRBJ1-2
clone_size: NA
v_call: TRBV7-3
d_call: TRBD1

cdr3_nt: TGTGCCAGCAGTGATCCGGGACAGGGGGCCGAGCAGTACTTC
cdr3_aa: CASSDPGQGAEQYF
j_call: TRBJ2-7
clone_size: NA
v_call: TRBV2
d_call: TRBD1

cdr3_nt: TGTGCCAGCAGCGTAGACCTAGGGGACAGCCTTAGCACAGATACGCAGTATTTT
cdr3_aa: CASSVDLGDSLSTDTQYF
j_call: TRBJ2-3
clone_size: NA
v_call: TRBV9
d_call: TRBD1

cdr3_nt: TGTGCCAGCAGTGAACAGGGAATGGCGAACACTGAAGCTTTCTTT
cdr3_aa: CASSEQGMANTEAFF
j_call: TRBJ1-1
clone_size: NA
v_call: TRBV6-1
d_call: NA

cdr3_nt: TGTGCCAGCTCATCGTTAGCGGTGAGCTCCTACAATGAGCAGTTCTTC
cdr3_aa: CASSSLAVSSYNEQFF
j_call: TRBJ2-1
clone_size: NA
v_call: TRBV18
d_call: NA

cdr3_nt: TGCGCCAGCAGCCAAGAAGGGGCAGCCACCTACGAGCAGTACTTC
cdr3_aa: CASSQEGAATYEQYF
j_call: TRBJ2-7
clone_size: once
v_call: TRBV4-1
d_call: NA

cdr3_nt: TGCGCCAGCAGCCAAGTCCGGGACTCCCTAAGCACAGATACGCAGTATTTT
cdr3_aa: CASSQVRDSLSTDTQYF
j_call: TRBJ2-3
clone_size: few
v_call: TRBV4-1
d_call: NA

cdr3_nt: TGTGCCAGCAGCCCCATCTCGGGGTTGTCCCAGCATTTT
cdr3_aa: CASSPISGLSQHF
j_call: TRBJ1-5
clone_size: once
v_call: TRBV16
d_call: NA

cdr3_nt: TGTGCCAGCAGCATGGACAGCTACCAAGGGCCCTATGGCTACACCTTC
cdr3_aa: CASSMDSYQGPYGYTF
j_call: TRBJ1-2
clone_size: once
v_call: TRBV11-3
d_call: NA

cdr3_nt: TGTGCCAGCAGGATCCGGGACTCGGATCAGGAGCTGTTTTTT
cdr3_aa: CASRIRDSDQELFF
j_call: TRBJ2-2
clone_size: few
v_call: TRBV2
d_call: NA

cdr3_nt: TGTGCCAGCAGCTTGACAGGGAACAATGAGCAGTTCTTC
cdr3_aa: CASSLTGNNEQFF
j_call: TRBJ2-1
clone_size: NA
v_call: TRBV5-4
d_call: NA

cdr3_nt: TGTGCCAGCGGACAGGGGCCCTACTATGGCTACACCTTC
cdr3_aa: CASGQGPYYGYTF
j_call: TRBJ1-2
clone_size: NA
v_call: TRBV11-3
d_call: TRBD1

cdr3_nt: TGTGCCACCGGCTGGGAGGGCGACGAGTATCAGCCCCAGCATTTT
cdr3_aa: CATGWEGDEYQPQHF
j_call: TRBJ1-5
clone_size: NA
v_call: TRBV15
d_call: NA

cdr3_nt: TGTGCCAGCAGTTACGGCGGGGCCGACTACAATGAGCAGTTCTTC
cdr3_aa: CASSYGGADYNEQFF
j_call: TRBJ2-1
clone_size: NA
v_call: TRBV6-5
d_call: NA

cdr3_nt: TGTGCCAGCAGCTTAATCGGGAGGAATGAGCAGTTCTTC
cdr3_aa: CASSLIGRNEQFF
j_call: TRBJ2-1
clone_size: few
v_call: TRBV11-2
d_call: TRBD2

cdr3_nt: TGTGCCAGCAGCCCGAGCACAGATACGCAGTATTTT
cdr3_aa: CASSPSTDTQYF
j_call: TRBJ2-3
clone_size: few
v_call: TRBV7-9
d_call: NA

cdr3_nt: TGTGCCAGTACCTCCCTACAGGGACCCTCTATAGAGCAGTACTTC
cdr3_aa: CASTSLQGPSIEQYF
j_call: TRBJ2-7
clone_size: NA
v_call: TRBV19
d_call: NA

cdr3_nt: TGCAGCGTGCGGGGGTCCTACGAGCAGTACTTC
cdr3_aa: CSVRGSYEQYF
j_call: TRBJ2-7
clone_size: NA
v_call: TRBV29-1
d_call: TRBD2

cdr3_nt: TGCGCCAGCAGCCCTAGCGGACAGGGCGTCCCAGATACGCAGTATTTT
cdr3_aa: CASSPSGQGVPDTQYF
j_call: TRBJ2-3
clone_size: NA
v_call: TRBV4-3
d_call: NA

cdr3_nt: TGCAGCGTTGCCCGGACTAGCGGTGAGACCCAGTACTTC
cdr3_aa: CSVARTSGETQYF
j_call: TRBJ2-5
clone_size: few
v_call: TRBV29-1
d_call: TRBD2

cdr3_nt: TGTGCCACCAGCCGTGAAAAGGGACAATACGAGCAGTACTTC
cdr3_aa: CATSREKGQYEQYF
j_call: TRBJ2-7
clone_size: NA
v_call: TRBV15
d_call: NA

cdr3_nt: TGCGCCAGCAGCTTTCTAGCGGGAGTGGGCAATGAGCAGTTCTTC
cdr3_aa: CASSFLAGVGNEQFF
j_call: TRBJ2-1
clone_size: NA
v_call: TRBV5-1
d_call: TRBD2

cdr3_nt: TGTGCCTGGAGGTTGGCGGGAGGATTCACCGGGGAGCTGTTTTTT
cdr3_aa: CAWRLAGGFTGELFF
j_call: TRBJ2-2
clone_size: few
v_call: TRBV30
d_call: TRBD2

cdr3_nt: TGCAGCGTTGAAAAAACGCGGAATGAGCAGTTCTTC
cdr3_aa: CSVEKTRNEQFF
j_call: TRBJ2-1
clone_size: few
v_call: TRBV29-1
d_call: NA

cdr3_nt: TGCGCCAGCAGGAGAGAGGGAAACACTGAAGCTTTCTTT
cdr3_aa: CASRREGNTEAFF
j_call: TRBJ1-1
clone_size: few
v_call: TRBV4-1
d_call: NA

cdr3_nt: TGTGCCAGCACCCGGGGACAGGGAGGCACAGATACGCAGTATTTT
cdr3_aa: CASTRGQGGTDTQYF
j_call: TRBJ2-3
clone_size: NA
v_call: TRBV7-8
d_call: TRBD1